Reported below is one T cell receptor (beta chain). As yet, its antigen is unknown. The sample is drawn from a study of blood T cells in healthy people across ages. General observations from the study: Older individuals had lower TCR beta diversity per million T cells (the decline was roughly linear).

CDR1 is DFQATT and CDR2 is SNEGSKA in the germline V gene (reference sequence). The CDR3 is made up of 15 amino acids. The V and J ends lost 6 bases and 7 bases, in that order; junction bases with no gene match: 12. Primed by a sample-barcoded 5' primer and a J-beta primer mix, a second PCR proceeded for about 7 to 11 cycles. TCRdb reanalysed the 5' RACE reads using MiXCR and keeps one entry per CDR3 protein. The profile shows about a million distinct CDR3 sequences, 35% to 45% of them singletons. In each sample, at least 6.5 million PBMCs were isolated. This clonotype was obtained from a man aged 18 to 35 in good health. The rearrangement links TRBV20-1 to TRBJ1-2, with TRBD1 matching over 12 bases. The specimen sequenced was blood. As DNA, the CDR3 is TGCAGTGCCCTCGAGGAGGGACAGGGGGCGGTTGGCTACACCTTC. It codes for CSALEEGQGAVGYTF.